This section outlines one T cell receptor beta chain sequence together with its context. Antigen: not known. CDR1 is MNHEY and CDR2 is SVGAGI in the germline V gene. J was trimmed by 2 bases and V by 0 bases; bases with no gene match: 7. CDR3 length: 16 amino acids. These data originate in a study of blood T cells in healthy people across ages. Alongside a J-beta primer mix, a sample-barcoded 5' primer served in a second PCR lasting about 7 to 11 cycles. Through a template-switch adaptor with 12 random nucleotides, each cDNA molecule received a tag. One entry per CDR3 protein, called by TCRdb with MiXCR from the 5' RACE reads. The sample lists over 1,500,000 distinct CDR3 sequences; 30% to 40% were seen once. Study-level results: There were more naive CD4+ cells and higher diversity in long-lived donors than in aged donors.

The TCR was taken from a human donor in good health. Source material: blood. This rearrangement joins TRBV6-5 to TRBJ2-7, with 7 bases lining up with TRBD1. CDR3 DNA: TGTGCCAGCAGTTACTCGATAGGACAGGTGGCCTACGAGCAGTACTTC. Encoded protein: CASSYSIGQVAYEQYF.